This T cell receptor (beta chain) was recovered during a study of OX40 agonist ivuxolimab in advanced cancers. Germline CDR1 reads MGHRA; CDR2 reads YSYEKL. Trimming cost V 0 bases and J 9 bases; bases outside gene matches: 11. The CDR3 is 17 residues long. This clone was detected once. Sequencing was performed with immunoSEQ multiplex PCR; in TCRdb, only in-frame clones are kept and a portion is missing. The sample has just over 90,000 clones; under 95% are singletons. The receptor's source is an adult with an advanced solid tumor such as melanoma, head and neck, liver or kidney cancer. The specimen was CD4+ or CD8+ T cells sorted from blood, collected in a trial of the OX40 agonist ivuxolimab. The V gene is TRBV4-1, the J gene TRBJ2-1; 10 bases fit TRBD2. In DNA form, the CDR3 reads TGCGCCAGCAGCCAAGATCATAGGGCTAGCGGGGGTCGTGAGCAGTTCTTC. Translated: CASSQDHRASGGREQFF.